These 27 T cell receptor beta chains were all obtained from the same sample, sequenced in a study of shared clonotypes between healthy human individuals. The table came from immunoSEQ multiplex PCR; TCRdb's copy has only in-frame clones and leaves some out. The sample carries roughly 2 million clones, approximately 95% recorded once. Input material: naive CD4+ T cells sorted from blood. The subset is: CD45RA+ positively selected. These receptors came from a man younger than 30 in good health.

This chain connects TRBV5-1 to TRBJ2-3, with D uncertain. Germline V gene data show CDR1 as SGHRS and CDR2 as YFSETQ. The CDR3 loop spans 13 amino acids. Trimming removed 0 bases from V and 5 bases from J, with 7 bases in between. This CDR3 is CASSLAYRDTQYF. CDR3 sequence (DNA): TGCGCCAGCAGCTTGGCCTATAGAGATACGCAGTATTTT.

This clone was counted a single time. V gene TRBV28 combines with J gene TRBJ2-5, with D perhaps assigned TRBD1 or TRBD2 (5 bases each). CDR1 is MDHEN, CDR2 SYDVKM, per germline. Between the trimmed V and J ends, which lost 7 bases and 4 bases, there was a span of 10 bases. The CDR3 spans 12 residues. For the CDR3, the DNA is TGTGCCAGCAAGTCTGGGGGAGAGACCCAGTACTTC. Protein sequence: CASKSGGETQYF.

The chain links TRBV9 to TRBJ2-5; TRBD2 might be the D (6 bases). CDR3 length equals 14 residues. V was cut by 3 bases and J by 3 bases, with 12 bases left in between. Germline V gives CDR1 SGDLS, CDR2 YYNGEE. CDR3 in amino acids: CASSAGSGEETQYF. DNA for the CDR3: TGTGCCAGCAGCGCCGGGAGCGGTGAAGAGACCCAGTACTTC.

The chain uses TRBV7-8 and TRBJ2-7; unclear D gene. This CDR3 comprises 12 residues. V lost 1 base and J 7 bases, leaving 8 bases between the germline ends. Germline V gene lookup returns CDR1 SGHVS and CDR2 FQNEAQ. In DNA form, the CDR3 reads TGTGCCAGCAGCTTAGGAACGGAAGAGCAGTACTTC. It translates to CASSLGTEEQYF.

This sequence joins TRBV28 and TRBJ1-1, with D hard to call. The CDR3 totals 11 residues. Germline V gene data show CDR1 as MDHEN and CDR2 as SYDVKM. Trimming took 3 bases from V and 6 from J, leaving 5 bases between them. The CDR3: CASSFYSEAFF. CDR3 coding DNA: TGTGCCAGCAGTTTTTACTCTGAAGCTTTCTTT.

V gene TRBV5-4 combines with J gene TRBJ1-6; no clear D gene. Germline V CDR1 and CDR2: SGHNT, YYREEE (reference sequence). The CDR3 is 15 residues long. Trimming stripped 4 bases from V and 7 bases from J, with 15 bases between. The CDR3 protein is CASSLAGQKNSPLHF. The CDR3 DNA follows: TGTGCCAGCAGCCTGGCGGGTCAGAAGAATTCACCCCTCCACTTT.

The CDR3 DNA sequence: TGTGCCAGCAGCTTAGAGCCCCGCGGTGGAGTGCCCTCTGGAACAGATACGCAGTATTTT. As protein: CASSLEPRGGVPSGTDTQYF. The chain couples TRBV11-2 to TRBJ2-3; D gene uncertain. This CDR3 has 20 residues. The V end lost 0 bases, the J end lost 3 bases, and 25 bases lay between the germline ends. The V gene's germline CDR1 is SGHAT and CDR2 FQNNGV. Based on the CDR3 plus reference TRBV11-2 and TRBJ2-3, the full variable domain is EAGVAQSPRYKIIEKRQSVAFWCNPISGHATLYWYQQILGQGPKLLIQFQNNGVVDDSQLPKDRFSAERLKGVDSTLKIQPAKLEDSAVYLCASSLEPRGGVPSGTDTQYFGPGTRLTVL.

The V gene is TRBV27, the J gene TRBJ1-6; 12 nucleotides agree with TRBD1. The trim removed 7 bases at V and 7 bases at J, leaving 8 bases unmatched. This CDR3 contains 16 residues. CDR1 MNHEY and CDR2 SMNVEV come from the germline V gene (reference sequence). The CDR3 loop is CASTDLGQGANSPLHF. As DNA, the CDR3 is TGTGCCAGCACCGACCTGGGACAGGGGGCGAATTCACCCCTCCACTTT.

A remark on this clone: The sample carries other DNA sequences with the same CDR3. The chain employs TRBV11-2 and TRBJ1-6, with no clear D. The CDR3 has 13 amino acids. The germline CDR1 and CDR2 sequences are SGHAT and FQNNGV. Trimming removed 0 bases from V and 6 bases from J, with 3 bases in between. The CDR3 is CASSLDRNSPLHF. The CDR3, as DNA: TGTGCCAGCAGCTTAGATCGTAATTCACCCCTCCACTTT.

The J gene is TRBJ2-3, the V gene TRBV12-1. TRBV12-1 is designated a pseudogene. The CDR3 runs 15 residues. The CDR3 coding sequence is TGTGCCAGCAGCCCACTGGCAGGAGGCACAGATACGCAGTATTTT. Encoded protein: CASSPLAGGTDTQYF.

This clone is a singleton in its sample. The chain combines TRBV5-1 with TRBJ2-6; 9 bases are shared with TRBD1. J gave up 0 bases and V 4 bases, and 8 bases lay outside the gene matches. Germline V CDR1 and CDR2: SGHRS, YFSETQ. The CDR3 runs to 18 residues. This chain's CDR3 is CASSRTGTGSSGANVLTF. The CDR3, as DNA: TGCGCCAGCAGCCGAACCGGGACAGGGAGCTCTGGGGCCAACGTCCTGACTTTC.

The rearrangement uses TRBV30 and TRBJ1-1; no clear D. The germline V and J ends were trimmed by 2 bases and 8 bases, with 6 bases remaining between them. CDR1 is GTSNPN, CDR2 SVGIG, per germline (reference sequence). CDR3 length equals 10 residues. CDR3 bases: TGTGCCTGGAGTCTTGGAGAAGCTTTCTTT. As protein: CAWSLGEAFF.

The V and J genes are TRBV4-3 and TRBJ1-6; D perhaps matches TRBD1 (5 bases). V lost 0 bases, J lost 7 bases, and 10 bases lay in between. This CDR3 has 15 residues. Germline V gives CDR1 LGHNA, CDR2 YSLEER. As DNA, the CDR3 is TGCGCCAGCAGCCAAGAAGGAGGGGTGAATTCACCCCTCCACTTT. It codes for CASSQEGGVNSPLHF.

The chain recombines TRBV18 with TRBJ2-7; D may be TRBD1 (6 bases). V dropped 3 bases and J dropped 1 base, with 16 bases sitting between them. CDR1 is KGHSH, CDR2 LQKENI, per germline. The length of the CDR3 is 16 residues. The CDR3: CASSPTGSSISYEQYF. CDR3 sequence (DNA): TGTGCCAGCTCACCCACAGGGTCCTCCATTTCCTACGAGCAGTACTTC.

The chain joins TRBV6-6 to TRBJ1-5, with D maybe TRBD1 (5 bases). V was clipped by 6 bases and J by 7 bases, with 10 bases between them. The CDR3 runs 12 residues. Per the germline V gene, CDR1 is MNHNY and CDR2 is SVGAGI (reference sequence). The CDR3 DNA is TGTGCCAGCAGATCCGACAGACAGCCCCAGCATTTT. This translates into CASRSDRQPQHF.

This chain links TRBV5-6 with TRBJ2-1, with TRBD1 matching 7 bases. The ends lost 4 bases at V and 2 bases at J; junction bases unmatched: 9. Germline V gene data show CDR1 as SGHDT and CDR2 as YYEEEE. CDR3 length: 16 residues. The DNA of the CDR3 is TGTGCCAGCAGCGACGATACCGGGACAGCCTACAATGAGCAGTTCTTC. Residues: CASSDDTGTAYNEQFF.

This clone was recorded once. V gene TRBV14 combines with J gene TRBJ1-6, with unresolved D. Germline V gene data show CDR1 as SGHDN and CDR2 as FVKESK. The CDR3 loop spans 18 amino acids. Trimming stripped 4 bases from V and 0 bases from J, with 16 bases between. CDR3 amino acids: CASSPVLGHSSYNSPLHF. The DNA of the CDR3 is TGTGCCAGCAGCCCAGTTTTGGGTCATAGCTCCTATAATTCACCCCTCCACTTT.

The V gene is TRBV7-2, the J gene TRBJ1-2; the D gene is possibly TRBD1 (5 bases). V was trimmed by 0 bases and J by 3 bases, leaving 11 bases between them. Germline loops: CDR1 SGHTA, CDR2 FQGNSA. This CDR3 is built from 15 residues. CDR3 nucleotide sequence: TGTGCCAGCAGCTTAGCCACAGGCCAAGACTATGGCTACACCTTC. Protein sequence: CASSLATGQDYGYTF.

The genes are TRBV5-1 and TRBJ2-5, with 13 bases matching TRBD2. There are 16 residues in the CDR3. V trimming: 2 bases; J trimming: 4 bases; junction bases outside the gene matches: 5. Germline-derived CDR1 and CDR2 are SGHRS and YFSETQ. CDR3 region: CASSFRGLAGAETQYF. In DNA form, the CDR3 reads TGCGCCAGCAGCTTCCGTGGACTAGCGGGAGCAGAGACCCAGTACTTC.

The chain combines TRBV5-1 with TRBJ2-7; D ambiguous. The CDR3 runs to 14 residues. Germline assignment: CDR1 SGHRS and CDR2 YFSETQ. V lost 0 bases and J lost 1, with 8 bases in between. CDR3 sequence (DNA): TGCGCCAGCAGCTTGGCGGTCCGATCCTACGAGCAGTACTTC. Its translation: CASSLAVRSYEQYF.

The CDR3 region has the DNA TGTGCCAGCAGCGTAGGGGGGACAGCGTCCTACGAGCAGTACTTC. This translates into CASSVGGTASYEQYF. V and J are TRBV9 and TRBJ2-7; TRBD1 aligns across 7 bases. The CDR3 runs 15 residues. Germline trimming cut 0 bases from V and 1 base from J; bases unmatched to any gene: 4. CDR1 and CDR2 from the germline V gene are SGDLS and YYNGEE.

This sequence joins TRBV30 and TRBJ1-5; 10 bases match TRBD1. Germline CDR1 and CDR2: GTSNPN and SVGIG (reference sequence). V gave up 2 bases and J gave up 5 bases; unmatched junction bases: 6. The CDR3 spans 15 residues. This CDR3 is CAWSLRTGGYQPQHF. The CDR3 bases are TGTGCCTGGAGTCTGAGGACAGGGGGGTATCAGCCCCAGCATTTT. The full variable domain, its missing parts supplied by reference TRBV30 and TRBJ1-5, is SQTIHQWPATLVQPVGSPLSLECTVEGTSNPNLYWYRQAAGRGLQLLFYSVGIGQISSEVPQNLSASRPQDRQFILSSKKLLLSDSGFYLCAWSLRTGGYQPQHFGDGTRLSIL.

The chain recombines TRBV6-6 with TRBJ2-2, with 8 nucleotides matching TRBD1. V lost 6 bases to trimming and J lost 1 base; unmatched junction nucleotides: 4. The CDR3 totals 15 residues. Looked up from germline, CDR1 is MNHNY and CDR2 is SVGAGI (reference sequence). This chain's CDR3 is CASSRDRGNTGELFF. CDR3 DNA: TGTGCCAGCAGCCGCGACAGGGGGAACACCGGGGAGCTGTTTTTT.

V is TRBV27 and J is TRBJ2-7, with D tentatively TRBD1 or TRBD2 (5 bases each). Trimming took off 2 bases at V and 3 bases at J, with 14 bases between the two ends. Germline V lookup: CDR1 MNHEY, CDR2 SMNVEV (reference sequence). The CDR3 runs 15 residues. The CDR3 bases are TGTGCCAGCAGTTTAGGGGGTCATGGGAACTACGAGCAGTACTTC. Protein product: CASSLGGHGNYEQYF.

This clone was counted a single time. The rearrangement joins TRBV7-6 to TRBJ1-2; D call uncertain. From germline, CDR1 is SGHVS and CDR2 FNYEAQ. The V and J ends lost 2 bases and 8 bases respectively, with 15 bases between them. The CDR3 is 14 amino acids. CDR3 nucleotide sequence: TGTGCCAGCAGCTTATCTCCGGACCTACCAGGCTACACCTTC. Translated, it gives CASSLSPDLPGYTF.

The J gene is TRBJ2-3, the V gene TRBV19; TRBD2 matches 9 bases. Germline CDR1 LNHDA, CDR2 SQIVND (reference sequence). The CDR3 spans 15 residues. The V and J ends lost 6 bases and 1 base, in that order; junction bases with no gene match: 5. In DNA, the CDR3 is TGTGCCAGTAGCACGAGCGGGGGGCGCACAGATACGCAGTATTTT. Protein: CASSTSGGRTDTQYF.

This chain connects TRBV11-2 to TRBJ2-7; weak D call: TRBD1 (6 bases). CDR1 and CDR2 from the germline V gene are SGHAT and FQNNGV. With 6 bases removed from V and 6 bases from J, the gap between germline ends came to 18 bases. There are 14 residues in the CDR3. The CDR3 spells CASRRGSWASEQYF. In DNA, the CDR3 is TGTGCCAGCAGAAGGGGGAGTTGGGCTTCCGAGCAGTACTTC. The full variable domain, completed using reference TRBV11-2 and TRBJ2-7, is EAGVAQSPRYKIIEKRQSVAFWCNPISGHATLYWYQQILGQGPKLLIQFQNNGVVDDSQLPKDRFSAERLKGVDSTLKIQPAKLEDSAVYLCASRRGSWASEQYFGPGTRLTVT.